This TCR beta chain emerged from a study of OX40 agonist ivuxolimab in advanced cancers. About the research overall: Patients in the trial were receiving intravenous ivuxolimab every 2 weeks, at doses of 0.01 to 10 mg/kg. Averaging roughly 60 years in age, with a range of about 23 to 80, the cohort was about 85% male.

Trimming shortened V by 3 bases and J by 8 bases, and 10 bases separated the two germline ends. Germline assignment: CDR1 DFQATT and CDR2 SNEGSKA (reference sequence). The CDR3 sequence is 11 residues long. The study, taken as a whole, reports: The study did not work out the antigen specificity of the expanded peripheral T cells.

Patients with a history of autoimmune disease or on systemic immunosuppression were excluded. In its sample, this clone was seen a few times. Its antigen is not known. The table came from immunoSEQ multiplex PCR; TCRdb's copy has only in-frame clones and leaves some out. In the table there are fewer than 45,000 clones, less than 85% of which are singletons. This receptor was obtained from an adult with an advanced solid tumor such as melanoma, head and neck, liver or kidney cancer. The sample in question was CD4+ or CD8+ T cells sorted from blood, obtained in a trial of the OX40 agonist ivuxolimab. The chain recombines TRBV20-1 with TRBJ1-2; D is unclear. The CDR3 protein is CSASLQVGYTF. CDR3 DNA: TGCAGTGCTAGTCTGCAGGTGGGCTACACCTTC.